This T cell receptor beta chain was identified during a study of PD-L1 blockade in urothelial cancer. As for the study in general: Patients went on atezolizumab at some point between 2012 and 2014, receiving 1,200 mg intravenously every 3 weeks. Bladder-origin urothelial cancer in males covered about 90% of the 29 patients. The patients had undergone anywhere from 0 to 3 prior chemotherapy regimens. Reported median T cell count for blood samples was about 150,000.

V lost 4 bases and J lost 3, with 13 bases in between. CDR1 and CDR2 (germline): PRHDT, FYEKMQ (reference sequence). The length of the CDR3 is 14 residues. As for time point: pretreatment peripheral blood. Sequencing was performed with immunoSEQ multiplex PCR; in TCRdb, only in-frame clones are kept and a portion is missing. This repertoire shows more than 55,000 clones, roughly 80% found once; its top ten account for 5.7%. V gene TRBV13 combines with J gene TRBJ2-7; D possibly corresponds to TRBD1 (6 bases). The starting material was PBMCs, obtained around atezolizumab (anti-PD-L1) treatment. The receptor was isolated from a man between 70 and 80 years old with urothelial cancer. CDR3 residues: CASSSRDTYYEQYF. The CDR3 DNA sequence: TGTGCCAGCAGCTCCCGGGACACCTACTACGAGCAGTACTTC.